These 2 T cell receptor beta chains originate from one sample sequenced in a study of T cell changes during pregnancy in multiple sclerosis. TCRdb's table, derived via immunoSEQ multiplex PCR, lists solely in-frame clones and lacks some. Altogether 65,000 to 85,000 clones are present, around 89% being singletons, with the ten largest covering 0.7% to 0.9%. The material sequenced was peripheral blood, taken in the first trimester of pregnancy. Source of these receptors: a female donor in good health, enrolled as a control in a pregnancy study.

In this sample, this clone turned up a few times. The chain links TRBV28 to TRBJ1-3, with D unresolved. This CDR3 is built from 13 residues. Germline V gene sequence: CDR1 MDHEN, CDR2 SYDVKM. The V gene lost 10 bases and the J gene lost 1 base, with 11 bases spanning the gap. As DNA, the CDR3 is TGTGCCACCTGGGCGTTATCTGGAAACACCATATATTTT. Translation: CATWALSGNTIYF.

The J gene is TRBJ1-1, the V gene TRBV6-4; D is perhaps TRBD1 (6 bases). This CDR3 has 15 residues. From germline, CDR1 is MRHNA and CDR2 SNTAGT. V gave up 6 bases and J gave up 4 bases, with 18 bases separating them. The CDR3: CASRPRDNIGTEAFF. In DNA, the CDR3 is TGTGCCAGCAGACCCCGGGACAATATAGGCACTGAAGCTTTCTTT.